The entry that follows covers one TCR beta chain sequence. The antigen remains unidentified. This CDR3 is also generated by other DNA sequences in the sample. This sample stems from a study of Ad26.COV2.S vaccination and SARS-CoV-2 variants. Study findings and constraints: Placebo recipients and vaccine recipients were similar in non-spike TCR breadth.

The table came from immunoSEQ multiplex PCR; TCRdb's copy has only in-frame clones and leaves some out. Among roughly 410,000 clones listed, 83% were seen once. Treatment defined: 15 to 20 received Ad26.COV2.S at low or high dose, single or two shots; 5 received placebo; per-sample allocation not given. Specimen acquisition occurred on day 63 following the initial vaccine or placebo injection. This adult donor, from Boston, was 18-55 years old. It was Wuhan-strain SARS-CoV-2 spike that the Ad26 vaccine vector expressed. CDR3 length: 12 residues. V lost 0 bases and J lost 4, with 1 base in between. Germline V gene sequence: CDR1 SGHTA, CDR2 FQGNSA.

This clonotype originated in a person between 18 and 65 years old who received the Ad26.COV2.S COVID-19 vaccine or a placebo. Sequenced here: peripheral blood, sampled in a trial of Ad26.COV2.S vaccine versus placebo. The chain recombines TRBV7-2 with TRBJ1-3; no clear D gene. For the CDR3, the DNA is TGTGCCAGCAGCTTAGCGGGAAACACCATATATTTT. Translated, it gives CASSLAGNTIYF.